This is a list of T cell receptor beta chains from one sample in a study of Graves' ophthalmopathy and Graves' hyperthyroidism. One entry per CDR3 protein results from TCRdb running MiXCR on the multiplex PCR reads. The sample has around 1,200,000 distinct CDR3 sequences; about 40% are singletons. The sequenced sample was peripheral blood or thyroid tissue (not recorded which). Every receptor here comes from an adult man with Graves' hyperthyroidism. The CDR3 runs from the conserved cysteine through the conserved F or W. The order of the fields is J gene, D gene, clone size, V gene, CDR3 DNA, CDR3 protein. A D gene is named only where the DNA matches it firmly. The size entry is marked missing in some rows and otherwise reads once, few, many or a size class.

J gene: TRBJ1-6; D gene: TRBD1; clone size: .; V gene: TRBV7-2; CDR3 DNA: TGTGCCACCGGACAGGGGGACAGTGGAGATTCACCCCTCCACTTT; CDR3 protein: CATGQGDSGDSPLHF
J gene: TRBJ1-5; D gene: .; clone size: few; V gene: TRBV6-5; CDR3 DNA: TGTGCCAGCAGGGGGACGGAGAATCAGCCCCAGCATTTT; CDR3 protein: CASRGTENQPQHF
J gene: TRBJ1-5; D gene: .; clone size: many; V gene: TRBV29-1; CDR3 DNA: TGCAGCGTTGTACCCAGGACCTCGAAGCCCCAGCATTTT; CDR3 protein: CSVVPRTSKPQHF
J gene: TRBJ1-2; D gene: .; clone size: many; V gene: TRBV9; CDR3 DNA: TGTGCCAGCAGCGCTGCCGGGTCCACTAACTATGGCTACACCTTC; CDR3 protein: CASSAAGSTNYGYTF
J gene: TRBJ2-7; D gene: TRBD2; clone size: few; V gene: TRBV6-5; CDR3 DNA: TGTGCCAGCAACCCGGCGGGGGGGCGTAACGAGCAGTACTTC; CDR3 protein: CASNPAGGRNEQYF
J gene: TRBJ2-7; D gene: .; clone size: .; V gene: TRBV27; CDR3 DNA: TGTGCCAGCAGTCCCGCGCCCGGACCCCCGGGCCCCTACGAGCAGTACTTC; CDR3 protein: CASSPAPGPPGPYEQYF
J gene: TRBJ2-2; D gene: .; clone size: .; V gene: TRBV20-1; CDR3 DNA: TGCAGTGCCAGCACCCCCATACGGGGGAAGGGCACCGGGGAGCTGTTTTTT; CDR3 protein: CSASTPIRGKGTGELFF
J gene: TRBJ2-7; D gene: TRBD1; clone size: .; V gene: TRBV28; CDR3 DNA: TGTGCCAGCAGGATCTGTACAGGGGCCTACGAGCAGTACTTC; CDR3 protein: CASRICTGAYEQYF
J gene: TRBJ1-6; D gene: TRBD1; clone size: many; V gene: TRBV10-3; CDR3 DNA: TGTGCCATCAGTTCCGACAGGGACAATTCACCCCTCCACTTT; CDR3 protein: CAISSDRDNSPLHF
J gene: TRBJ1-3; D gene: .; clone size: many; V gene: TRBV9; CDR3 DNA: TGTGCCAGCAGCGCCTCCGGGACGGGAGGCAACACCATATATTTT; CDR3 protein: CASSASGTGGNTIYF
J gene: TRBJ2-5; D gene: .; clone size: few; V gene: TRBV18; CDR3 DNA: TGTGCCAGCTCACCCTGGACTCCCCAAGAGACCCAGTACTTC; CDR3 protein: CASSPWTPQETQYF
J gene: TRBJ2-2; D gene: TRBD1; clone size: .; V gene: TRBV7-9; CDR3 DNA: TGTGCCAGCAGCCTACGACAGGGGACCCGGCTCCCCGGGGAGCTGTTTTTT; CDR3 protein: CASSLRQGTRLPGELFF
J gene: TRBJ1-2; D gene: TRBD1; clone size: many; V gene: TRBV9; CDR3 DNA: TGTGCCAGCAGCCCCCAGGGACAGGGACTAAGGGGCTACACCTTC; CDR3 protein: CASSPQGQGLRGYTF
J gene: TRBJ2-5; D gene: TRBD1; clone size: .; V gene: TRBV2; CDR3 DNA: TGTGCCAGCTCACCAGGGACAGGGGTTTCGGAGACCCAGTACTTC; CDR3 protein: CASSPGTGVSETQYF
J gene: TRBJ2-7; D gene: TRBD2; clone size: .; V gene: TRBV7-9; CDR3 DNA: TGTGCCAGCAGACGCGGGACTAGCTCCTACGAGCAGTACTTC; CDR3 protein: CASRRGTSSYEQYF
J gene: TRBJ2-7; D gene: .; clone size: few; V gene: TRBV6-5; CDR3 DNA: TGTGCCAGCAACTTCAGAGTAACTCCCGAGCAGTACTTC; CDR3 protein: CASNFRVTPEQYF
J gene: TRBJ2-7; D gene: .; clone size: .; V gene: TRBV7-8; CDR3 DNA: TGTGCCAGCAGCTTATCCGACGAGCAGCACTTC; CDR3 protein: CASSLSDEQHF
J gene: TRBJ1-4; D gene: TRBD1; clone size: many; V gene: TRBV9; CDR3 DNA: TGTGCCAGCAGCGTAGGAGGGGGCCGAGAAAAACTGTTTTTT; CDR3 protein: CASSVGGGREKLFF
J gene: TRBJ2-7; D gene: .; clone size: .; V gene: TRBV6-1; CDR3 DNA: TGTGCCAGCAGTGGAAGGACAAACCTGGACGAGCAGTACTTC; CDR3 protein: CASSGRTNLDEQYF
J gene: TRBJ2-2; D gene: .; clone size: few; V gene: TRBV20-1; CDR3 DNA: TGCAGTGCTAGAGATCTCGTCAGGGTGAACACCGGGGAGCTGTTTTTT; CDR3 protein: CSARDLVRVNTGELFF
J gene: TRBJ2-7; D gene: TRBD1; clone size: .; V gene: TRBV5-1; CDR3 DNA: TGCGCCAGCACCTCGGGACAGGGGGTGAAAGAGCAGTACTTC; CDR3 protein: CASTSGQGVKEQYF
J gene: TRBJ2-7; D gene: .; clone size: few; V gene: TRBV7-2; CDR3 DNA: TGTGCCAGCAGCTTGGCCAGCCCACGCTACGAGCAGTACTTC; CDR3 protein: CASSLASPRYEQYF
J gene: TRBJ1-1; D gene: .; clone size: .; V gene: TRBV12-3/TRBV12-4; CDR3 DNA: TGTGCCAGCAGAATTCAACTCGGACGGTTGAACACTGAAGCTTTCTTT; CDR3 protein: CASRIQLGRLNTEAFF
J gene: TRBJ2-5; D gene: .; clone size: .; V gene: TRBV7-2; CDR3 DNA: TGTGCCAGCAGCGAGGGGGGCGATCAGCCCCAGTACTTC; CDR3 protein: CASSEGGDQPQYF
J gene: TRBJ1-2; D gene: TRBD1; clone size: .; V gene: TRBV2; CDR3 DNA: TGTGCCAGCGTTGGACAGGAGTACTATGGCTACACCTTC; CDR3 protein: CASVGQEYYGYTF
J gene: TRBJ1-1; D gene: .; clone size: .; V gene: TRBV7-3; CDR3 DNA: TGTGCCAGCAGCCCGGGGCCCCCCATGAACACTGAAGCTTTCTTT; CDR3 protein: CASSPGPPMNTEAFF
J gene: TRBJ2-7; D gene: TRBD1; clone size: many; V gene: TRBV19; CDR3 DNA: TGTGCCAGTAGAGGGACAGGGGATTCCTACGAGCAGTACTTC; CDR3 protein: CASRGTGDSYEQYF
J gene: TRBJ2-7; D gene: TRBD2; clone size: many; V gene: TRBV7-9; CDR3 DNA: TGTGCCAGCAGCGGTAGCGGGAGAATATACGAGCAGTACTTC; CDR3 protein: CASSGSGRIYEQYF
J gene: TRBJ1-1; D gene: .; clone size: .; V gene: TRBV7-8; CDR3 DNA: TGTGCCAGCAGCTTAGTATTGAATGGGCCAGTCTTT; CDR3 protein: CASSLVLNGPVF
J gene: TRBJ2-7; D gene: TRBD2; clone size: .; V gene: TRBV7-2; CDR3 DNA: TGTGCCAGCAGCCACACCGGGACTAGCTCGGGATCCTACGAGCAGTACTTC; CDR3 protein: CASSHTGTSSGSYEQYF
J gene: TRBJ1-3; D gene: .; clone size: few; V gene: TRBV12-3/TRBV12-4; CDR3 DNA: TGTGCCAGCAGTTTAGTAGAGGACTCTGGAAACACCATATATTTT; CDR3 protein: CASSLVEDSGNTIYF
J gene: TRBJ2-5; D gene: .; clone size: many; V gene: TRBV5-6; CDR3 DNA: TGTGCCAGCAGCTTCGAGCGGGCAGGCGTCGGAAGGGAGACCCAGTACTTC; CDR3 protein: CASSFERAGVGRETQYF
J gene: TRBJ2-2; D gene: .; clone size: .; V gene: TRBV7-9; CDR3 DNA: TGTGCCAGCAGCATCGCCTCCGGGTCCCCTGGGGAGCTGTTTTTT; CDR3 protein: CASSIASGSPGELFF
J gene: TRBJ1-1; D gene: .; clone size: .; V gene: TRBV10-3; CDR3 DNA: TGTGCCAGCGGGTCCGACTACGCACCATCGAGGGCGAACACTGAAGCTTTCTTT; CDR3 protein: CASGSDYAPSRANTEAFF
J gene: TRBJ1-5; D gene: .; clone size: many; V gene: TRBV7-9; CDR3 DNA: TGTGCCAGCAGTCTGGGAGGGGGGTCCAATCAGCCCCAGCATTTT; CDR3 protein: CASSLGGGSNQPQHF
J gene: TRBJ2-2; D gene: .; clone size: many; V gene: TRBV10-3; CDR3 DNA: TGTGCCATCAGTGGGGCCGGGACTTTCGCCGGGGAGCTGTTTTTT; CDR3 protein: CAISGAGTFAGELFF
J gene: TRBJ1-5; D gene: TRBD1; clone size: few; V gene: TRBV12-3/TRBV12-4; CDR3 DNA: TGTGCCAGCAGTGCCACGTTCCCGGGACAGGGTACTCAGCCCCAGCATTTT; CDR3 protein: CASSATFPGQGTQPQHF
J gene: TRBJ1-1; D gene: .; clone size: .; V gene: TRBV10-3; CDR3 DNA: TGTGCCATCAGTGTATCAGGTTTCACTGAAGCTTTCTTT; CDR3 protein: CAISVSGFTEAFF